This T cell receptor beta chain was identified during a study of shared clonotypes between healthy human individuals. Germline V gene data show CDR1 as SGHNT and CDR2 as YYREEE (reference sequence). V lost 0 bases to trimming and J lost 0 bases, with 11 bases between them. The CDR3 spans 16 residues. Assay used: immunoSEQ multiplex PCR; TCRdb lists only in-frame clones, some missing. The table lists approximately 1,500,000 clones, 98% of them singletons. The V and J genes are TRBV5-4 and TRBJ2-3; no reliable D call. The sample consisted of naive CD4+ T cells sorted from blood. Specified subset: CD45RA+ positively selected. The receptor's source is a man aged 30-40 years in good health. The CDR3 here is CASSLATTSSTDTQYF. Here the CDR3 DNA reads TGTGCCAGCAGCTTGGCCACCACCTCTAGCACAGATACGCAGTATTTT.